A single sample gave rise to the 5 T cell receptor beta chains below, sequenced in a study of CD8 T cells in ankylosing spondylitis. The study, taken as a whole, reports: Blood from ankylosing spondylitis patients appeared to carry a characteristic eight-variant TCR beta motif.

No antigens are known for them. TCRdb ran MiXCR on the 5' RACE reads and lists one entry per CDR3 protein. In the table there are roughly 470,000 distinct CDR3 sequences, 20% to 30% of which are singletons. Sequenced input: blood, either unsorted or a sorted T cell fraction (not recorded which). These receptors came from a male donor with ankylosing spondylitis.

This clonotype was recorded a few times. This chain uses TRBV5-1 with TRBJ2-1; D gene ambiguous. The CDR3 is 15 amino acids. Trimming pared 1 base from V and 5 bases from J, leaving 13 bases between. Germline CDR1 is SGHRS and CDR2 is YFSETQ. For the CDR3, the DNA is TGCGCCAGCAGCTTGCTGGGCGTGGGTAACAATGAGCAGTTCTTC. It codes for CASSLLGVGNNEQFF.

The rearrangement joins TRBV27 to TRBJ2-3; D is uncertain. The V and J ends lost 6 bases and 0 bases respectively, with 16 bases between them. Germline-derived CDR1 and CDR2 are MNHEY and SMNVEV (reference sequence). CDR3 length: 16 residues. The CDR3 is CASSLQSPFSTDTQYF. CDR3 in DNA: TGTGCCAGCAGCTTACAGTCCCCATTTAGCACAGATACGCAGTATTTT.

This clonotype was picked up a small number of times. The V call is TRBV24-1, the J call TRBJ2-7, with 8 bases identical to TRBD1. This CDR3 spans 14 amino acids. Germline V gene data show CDR1 as KGHDR and CDR2 as SFDVKD. V dropped 6 bases and J dropped 2; count of bases not matched to a gene: 5. CDR3 in amino acids: CATSRQGSTYEQYV. The CDR3 DNA follows: TGTGCCACCAGTCGACAGGGGTCTACCTACGAGCAGTACGTC.

The chain uses TRBV20-1 and TRBJ2-3; TRBD1 might be the D (6 bases). CDR1 is DFQATT, CDR2 SNEGSKA, per germline (reference sequence). Between the trimmed V and J ends, which lost 0 bases and 3 bases, there was a span of 10 bases. The CDR3 consists of 14 residues. The CDR3 DNA reads TGCAGTGCTAGAGAAGGCCAGGGGACAGATACGCAGTATTTT. Its translation: CSAREGQGTDTQYF.

This clonotype was counted ten times or more. CDR3 sequence: CASSLEGYEQYV. For the CDR3, the DNA is TGTGCCAGCAGCTTGGAAGGCTACGAGCAGTACGTC. The chain is built from TRBV5-6 and TRBJ2-7; D gene ambiguous. With 0 bases removed from V and 3 bases from J, the gap between germline ends came to 4 bases. CDR1 is SGHDT, CDR2 YYEEEE, per germline. This CDR3 comprises 12 residues.